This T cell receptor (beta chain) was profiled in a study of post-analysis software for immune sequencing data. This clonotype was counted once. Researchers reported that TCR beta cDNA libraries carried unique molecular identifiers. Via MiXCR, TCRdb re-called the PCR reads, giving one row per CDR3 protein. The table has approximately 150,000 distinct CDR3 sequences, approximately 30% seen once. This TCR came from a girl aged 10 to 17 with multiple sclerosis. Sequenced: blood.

The CDR3 reads CSASPASYNEQFF. The CDR3 DNA follows: TGCAGTGCTAGTCCGGCATCCTACAATGAGCAGTTCTTC. This chain connects TRBV20-1 to TRBJ2-1; no reliable D call. The V gene's germline CDR1 is DFQATT and CDR2 SNEGSKA (reference sequence). This CDR3 region has 13 residues. Trimming left V 3 bases short and J 1 base short, with 7 bases between.